This TCR beta chain was retrieved from a study of T-cell reconstitution after alpha-beta-depleted transplantation in children. Findings and limits, study-wide: At day 60, the high TCRbeta diversity found in some patients originated from recipient T cells and thymic progenitors that had survived. At around two months after transplant, the alpha-beta T cells were reportedly derived from several hundred expanded clones that came from non-depleted graft cells. It was newly produced T cells that mostly accounted for T-cell counts and diversity one year after transplant.

A word on this clonotype: Its antigen is unidentified. One junction end does not reproduce the germline sequence, and a read error may be involved.

TCRbeta library construction was performed incorporating unique molecular identifiers. MiXCR was run by TCRdb on the PCR reads, yielding one entry per CDR3 protein. The profile shows about 1,000,000 distinct CDR3 sequences, about 31% of them singletons. The TCR comes from a boy younger than two who had a stem cell transplant for SCID, so the T cells may come from the graft donor. This specimen was PBMCs, mostly from graft donor cells, taken 360 days after TCRalphabeta/CD19-depleted stem cell transplant.

The CDR3 sequence is CASSTQGGKQYF. The CDR3 region has the DNA TGTGCCAGCAGCACACAGGGCGGGAAGCAGTACTTT. V usage is TRBV9 and J usage is TRBJ2-7; either TRBD1 or TRBD2 may supply D (6 bases each). CDR1 and CDR2 from the germline V gene are SGDLS and YYNGEE. The CDR3 contains 12 residues.